The 3 T cell receptor beta chains reported below all come from one sample, sequenced in a study of T cells in localized non-small cell lung cancer. TCRdb's table, derived via immunoSEQ multiplex PCR, lists solely in-frame clones and lacks some. This table holds under 50,000 clones, approximately 90% found once. The sample in question was PBMCs, obtained before any cancer treatment. Every receptor here comes from a man aged 40-75 years with stage II lung adenocarcinoma.

The CDR3 sequence: CASRITSGGTDTQYF. CDR3 bases: TGTGCCAGTAGAATAACTAGCGGGGGGACAGATACGCAGTATTTT. The V gene is TRBV19, the J gene TRBJ2-3; 12 bases fit TRBD2. The CDR3 totals 15 residues. The V segment lost 6 bases and the J segment 3 bases; nucleotides outside the gene matches: 4. CDR1 and CDR2 (germline): LNHDA, SQIVND (reference sequence). Full variable domain (outside the CDR3, taken from reference TRBV19 and TRBJ2-3): DGGITQSPKYLFRKEGQNVTLSCEQNLNHDAMYWYRQDPGQGLRLIYYSQIVNDFQKGDIAEGYSVSREKKESFPLTVTSAQKNPTAFYLCASRITSGGTDTQYFGPGTRLTVL.

The chain recombines TRBV19 with TRBJ2-5, with D unresolved. There are 12 residues in the CDR3. CDR1 is LNHDA, CDR2 SQIVND, per germline (reference sequence). Trimming pared 3 bases from V and 5 bases from J, leaving 7 bases between. The CDR3 loop is CASSMNGETQYF. The CDR3 DNA reads TGTGCCAGTAGTATGAACGGGGAGACCCAGTACTTC.

The genes are TRBV4-1 and TRBJ1-5; 8 bases are a match to TRBD1. The CDR3 sequence is 15 residues long. Trimming removed 1 base from V and 11 bases from J; junction bases left unmatched: 10. Germline V CDR1 and CDR2: MGHRA, YSYEKL. The CDR3 DNA reads as TGCGCCAGCAGCCAAGTGATAGGACAGGGAAAGACCCAGCATTTT. The encoded protein is CASSQVIGQGKTQHF.